The present T cell receptor beta chain was sequenced within a study of post-analysis software for immune sequencing data. The overall study: Included among the disease courses, which were recorded for the cohort, were relapsing-remitting, secondary progressive and progressive-relapsing multiple sclerosis. Study findings and constraints: There was significantly lower normalized Chao1 diversity in multiple sclerosis patients than in controls. With F measure, samples from one preparation batch clustered together strongly.

For this clonotype: The antigen is unknown.

Unique molecular identifiers were built into the TCR beta cDNA libraries. T cells numbering roughly 1 to 10 million yielded roughly 0.5 million cDNA molecules. TCRdb analysed the PCR reads with MiXCR anew, one entry per CDR3 protein. The data show about 200,000 distinct CDR3 sequences, with about 30% seen just once and roughly 3.4% held by the top ten. The sequenced material came from blood. This clonotype was sampled from a girl aged 2 to 17 with multiple sclerosis.

The CDR3 nucleotides read TGTGCCAGCAGTGATCGTACAGGGGGCTATGGCTACACCTTC. Encoded protein: CASSDRTGGYGYTF. The chain is built from TRBV6-1 and TRBJ1-2; 8 nucleotides align to TRBD1. CDR3 size: 14 residues. Trimming took 3 bases from V and 4 from J; bases not matched to a gene: 4. From germline, CDR1 is MNHNS and CDR2 SASEGT.